This T cell receptor (beta chain) came from a study of long-term antiretroviral therapy in people with HIV. General study findings and limits: Clonal expansions arising prior to ART prevailed in the repertoire at every time point. Data on ART adherence, viral resistance or therapy changes were unavailable. Blood specimens, gathered between about 2004 and 2017, were possibly obtained under older ART regimens.

About this clone: Its antigen is not identified.

The assay, immunoSEQ v3.0, was run at survey level. Sequenced by immunoSEQ multiplex PCR; TCRdb stores in-frame clones only, minus some. The sample shows 25,000 to 30,000 clones, 70% to 90% of them seen only once. Prior to DNA extraction, the samples held about 0.9-11 million cryopreserved PBMC. The specimen comprised unsorted PBMCs, sampled around 5 years after starting antiretroviral therapy. This TCR was sampled from a man aged 40-49 years with HIV.

The CDR3 region is CASSFPALEISGITGELFF. The CDR3 bases are TGTGCCAGCAGTTTCCCGGCCTTGGAAATTAGCGGGATTACCGGGGAGCTGTTTTTT. The chain combines TRBV28 with TRBJ2-2, with 8 nucleotides matching TRBD2. This CDR3 has 19 residues. After removal of 3 bases from V and 5 bases from J, the junction contained 17 bases not matched to a gene. CDR1 and CDR2 from the germline V gene are MDHEN and SYDVKM.